One T cell receptor beta chain is described in this entry. Its antigen is not known. Looked up from germline, CDR1 is MGHRA and CDR2 is YSYEKL. The length of the CDR3 is 16 residues. V lost 1 base and J lost 2; bases outside the gene matches: 8. The entry originates in a study of neoadjuvant nivolumab and ipilimumab in lung cancer. Sequencing was performed with immunoSEQ multiplex PCR; in TCRdb, only in-frame clones are kept and a portion is missing. This table has about 38,000 clones, nearly 90% appearing once. Whole-study findings and limits: Only two of four nivolumab-treated tumors gained richness and clonality by surgery.

The sequencing here drew on peripheral blood, taken before neoadjuvant nivolumab, alone or with ipilimumab. V and J are TRBV4-1 and TRBJ2-7, with 7 positions matching TRBD2. This TCR was sampled from an adult with non-small cell lung cancer. In nucleotides, the CDR3 is TGCGCCAGCAGCCAAGCAAGTTCGGGAGGACCCTACGAGCAGTACTTC. Protein: CASSQASSGGPYEQYF.